Each of the 3 T cell receptor beta chains below was sequenced from the same sample in a study of blood T cell repertoires in COVID-19. Sequencing was performed with immunoSEQ multiplex PCR; in TCRdb, only in-frame clones are kept and a portion is missing. Of 200,000 to 250,000 clones in the sample, around 84% were seen once. Specimen: peripheral blood. The receptors come from a man in his fifties or sixties with active or convalescent COVID-19.

CDR3 sequence reads: CASSLRHNTDTQYF. CDR3 DNA: TGTGCCAGCAGCTTAAGGCACAACACAGATACGCAGTATTTT. The rearrangement uses TRBV7-3 and TRBJ2-3; D is uncertain. This CDR3 region has 14 residues. Trimming took off 1 base at V and 2 bases at J, with 7 bases between the two ends. CDR1 is SGHTA, CDR2 FQGTGA, per germline. Supplemented by reference TRBV7-3 and TRBJ2-3, the full variable domain reads GAGVSQTPSNKVTEKGKYVELRCDPISGHTALYWYRQSLGQGPEFLIYFQGTGAADDSGLPNDRFFAVRPEGSVSTLKIQRTERGDSAVYLCASSLRHNTDTQYFGPGTRLTVL.

J is TRBJ1-6 and V is TRBV11-3; 11 bases fit TRBD1. Unmatched junction bases numbered 17, after V lost 5 bases and J lost 14 bases. This CDR3 spans 17 amino acids. CDR1 is SGHNT, CDR2 YENEEA, per germline. CDR3: CASSGPGQGGASLALHF. The CDR3 DNA sequence: TGTGCCAGCAGCGGACCGGGACAGGGGGGGGCCTCTTTGGCCCTCCACTTT.

The chain links TRBV4-3 to TRBJ2-1; 10 nucleotides line up with TRBD2. Germline CDR1 LGHNA, CDR2 YSLEER. Trimming removed 1 base from V and 4 bases from J; junction bases left unmatched: 7. The CDR3 extends over 17 amino acids. CDR3 residues: CASSQVGTSDSYNEQFF. CDR3 DNA: TGCGCCAGCAGCCAAGTGGGGACTAGCGATTCTTACAATGAGCAGTTCTTC.